This TCR beta chain was sequenced for a study of T cell responses to AZD1222 COVID-19 vaccine. Comments on this clone: Its target is not known.

V was cut by 4 bases and J by 0 bases, with 9 bases left in between. Germline CDR1 and CDR2: LGHDT and YNNKEL (reference sequence). The CDR3 has 15 amino acids. Study conclusions and caveats: Mostly white British, mostly female donors; authors suggested clonal diversity may be underestimated.

TCRdb's table, derived via immunoSEQ multiplex PCR, lists solely in-frame clones and lacks some. The table lists just under 85,000 clones, approximately 85% of them singletons. This rearrangement joins TRBV3-1 (or the pseudogene TRBV3-2) to TRBJ1-4; D gene ambiguous. This receptor was taken from an adult in good health. The sequencing here drew on peripheral blood, taken on day 0 of AZD1222 vaccination. The CDR3 sequence: CASSPRWATNEKLFF. CDR3 sequence (DNA): TGTGCCAGCAGCCCTAGATGGGCAACTAATGAAAAACTGTTTTTT.